The 29 T cell receptor beta chains presented below share a single source sample, sequenced in a study of lymphopenia after photon versus proton radiotherapy. The data were produced by immunoSEQ multiplex PCR, yet TCRdb's version contains in-frame clones alone and is incomplete. Among 35,000 to 45,000 clones listed, around 85% were seen once. Sequencing used peripheral blood, obtained from a patient treated with photon-based radiotherapy. The source of these receptors is a man in his fifties or sixties with gastric cancer.

This rearrangement joins TRBV7-3 to TRBJ1-1; no firm D call. This CDR3 is 13 amino acids long. The germline gives CDR1 SGHTA, CDR2 FQGTGA. The V and J ends lost 2 bases and 1 base respectively, with 5 bases between them. The CDR3 is CASSLQANTEAFF. The CDR3 DNA is TGTGCCAGCAGCTTACAGGCGAACACTGAAGCTTTCTTT.

The V and J genes are TRBV6-5 and TRBJ2-1; tentatively, D is TRBD2 (5 bases). With 5 bases removed from V and 9 bases from J, the gap between germline ends came to 17 bases. The CDR3 spans 14 residues. Germline CDR1 reads MNHEY; CDR2 reads SVGAGI. The CDR3 spells CASSQISSLSEQFF. The CDR3 coding sequence is TGTGCCAGCAGTCAAATATCTAGCTTGAGTGAGCAGTTCTTC.

The sample holds a few counts of this clone. The chain combines TRBV7-2 with TRBJ2-3, with no clear D. V was clipped by 7 bases and J by 5 bases, with 10 bases between them. Germline CDR1 SGHTA, CDR2 FQGNSA. The CDR3 runs 12 residues. CDR3 nucleotides: TGTGCCAGCACCGCAAAGGTAGATACGCAGTATTTT. It translates to CASTAKVDTQYF. The variable domain in full, with the rest retrieved from reference TRBV7-2 and TRBJ2-3, is GAGVSQSPSNKVTEKGKDVELRCDPISGHTALYWYRQSLGQGLEFLIYFQGNSAPDKSGLPSDRFSAERTGGSVSTLTIQRTQQEDSAVYLCASTAKVDTQYFGPGTRLTVL.

Turning to this clone: This CDR3 is also generated by other DNA sequences in the sample. V usage is TRBV19 and J usage is TRBJ1-1; no firm D call. The V gene's germline CDR1 is LNHDA and CDR2 SQIVND (reference sequence). The CDR3 extends over 14 amino acids. Trimming pared 4 bases from V and 1 base from J, leaving 10 bases between. CDR3 protein: CASSNRRRNTEAFF. The CDR3 nucleotides are TGTGCCAGTAGTAACCGACGGCGGAACACTGAAGCTTTCTTT. Supplemented by reference TRBV19 and TRBJ1-1, the full variable domain reads DGGITQSPKYLFRKEGQNVTLSCEQNLNHDAMYWYRQDPGQGLRLIYYSQIVNDFQKGDIAEGYSVSREKKESFPLTVTSAQKNPTAFYLCASSNRRRNTEAFFGQGTRLTVV.

CDR3 sequence reads: CASSLVAGSGHGYTF. The CDR3 nucleotides are TGTGCCAGCAGCTTAGTCGCAGGTTCCGGACATGGCTACACCTTC. This rearrangement joins TRBV11-2 to TRBJ1-2, with D hard to call. Germline CDR1 and CDR2: SGHAT and FQNNGV. V dropped 1 base and J dropped 6 bases, with 15 bases sitting between them. The CDR3 has 15 residues.

The V call is TRBV9, the J call TRBJ2-2; TRBD2 might be the D (6 bases). This CDR3 has 16 residues. Germline assignment: CDR1 SGDLS and CDR2 YYNGEE. V lost 0 bases, J lost 5 bases, and 14 bases lay in between. CDR3 residues: CASSVGLIRGTGELFF. CDR3 bases: TGTGCCAGCAGCGTAGGTCTCATTCGGGGGACCGGGGAGCTGTTTTTT.

This chain connects TRBV4-1 to TRBJ2-1, with 7 positions matching TRBD2. J lost 9 bases, V lost 4 bases, and 9 bases had no gene match. Germline lookup yields CDR1 MGHRA and CDR2 YSYEKL. CDR3 length: 14 residues. The CDR3 DNA reads TGCGCCAGCAGCCTAGCGGGTGCTTGGGGTGAGCAGTTCTTC. As protein: CASSLAGAWGEQFF.

This chain's CDR3 is CASSNGSLDYGYTF. The DNA of the CDR3 is TGTGCCAGCAGCAATGGCTCCCTTGACTATGGCTACACCTTC. This chain joins TRBV21-1 and TRBJ1-2; TRBD1 was called by the table and not checked on the DNA. TRBV21-1 is a known pseudogene. This CDR3 has 14 amino acids.

The chain couples TRBV28 to TRBJ1-6; no clear D gene. CDR3 size: 12 residues. Germline lookup yields CDR1 MDHEN and CDR2 SYDVKM. The V end was cut by 2 bases, the J end by 9 bases, with 5 bases between. Written as DNA, the CDR3 is TGTGCCAGCAGTTTAGCGAGTTCACCCCTCCACTTT. Translated, it gives CASSLASSPLHF.

This clone was detected a few times. This rearrangement joins TRBV29-1 to TRBJ2-7; 9 nucleotides line up with TRBD2. With V trimmed by 1 base and J by 2 bases, 18 bases remained unmatched. The germline V gene encodes CDR1 SQVTM and CDR2 ANQGSEA. The CDR3 is made up of 19 amino acids. The CDR3 DNA follows: TGCAGCGTTGAAGGGGTAAGCGGGAGGCCTAATGATTCTCCCTACGAGCAGTACTTC. Translation: CSVEGVSGRPNDSPYEQYF.

V and J are TRBV4-1 and TRBJ2-5; 9 bases match TRBD1. This CDR3 contains 16 residues. Germline CDR1 MGHRA, CDR2 YSYEKL. Unmatched junction bases numbered 9, after V lost 2 bases and J lost 5 bases. DNA of the CDR3: TGCGCCAGCAGCCAACCCGGGACAGGGAGCGGGGAGACCCAGTACTTC. Protein product: CASSQPGTGSGETQYF.

V gene TRBV19 combines with J gene TRBJ2-3; 13 positions agree with TRBD2. The CDR3 length is 17 residues. Germline V gene sequence: CDR1 LNHDA, CDR2 SQIVND (reference sequence). V was pared by 4 bases and J by 1 base, with 5 bases of the junction left unmatched. The CDR3 loop reads CASSTGTSGIRTDTQYF. CDR3 bases: TGTGCCAGTAGTACCGGGACTAGCGGGATCCGCACAGATACGCAGTATTTT.

This clone was counted a single time. The chain joins TRBV4-1 to TRBJ2-1; D is perhaps TRBD2 (6 bases). Trimming removed 6 bases at V and 7 bases at J, with 13 bases between. The CDR3 spans 13 residues. Germline V gene lookup returns CDR1 MGHRA and CDR2 YSYEKL. CDR3 sequence reads: CASRGTRGNEQFF. Written as DNA, the CDR3 is TGCGCCAGCAGGGGGACTCGGGGTAATGAGCAGTTCTTC.

This chain connects TRBV19 to TRBJ2-3, with 9 bases matching TRBD2. The CDR3 is made up of 15 amino acids. The germline V gene has CDR1 LNHDA and CDR2 SQIVND (reference sequence). After removal of 5 bases from V and 3 bases from J, the junction contained 6 bases not matched to a gene. CDR3 amino acids: CASSRSGSGTDTQYF. For the CDR3, the DNA is TGTGCCAGTAGTCGTAGCGGGAGCGGTACAGATACGCAGTATTTT.

This clone was recorded only once. This chain joins TRBV5-1 and TRBJ2-1; 11 bases agree with TRBD2. V lost 0 bases to trimming and J lost 8 bases; unmatched junction nucleotides: 4. Germline-derived CDR1 and CDR2 are SGHRS and YFSETQ. The CDR3 consists of 15 residues. CDR3 sequence (DNA): TGCGCCAGCAGCTTGGTCTTAGCGGGAGGGGATGAGCAGTTCTTC. It yields the protein CASSLVLAGGDEQFF.

The chain links TRBV30 to TRBJ1-1; D is uncertain. This CDR3 has 13 amino acids. Looked up from germline, CDR1 is GTSNPN and CDR2 is SVGIG (reference sequence). Deletions cut 2 bases from V and 4 bases from J, with 11 bases between. The CDR3 loop reads CAWSPRATTEAFF. CDR3 DNA: TGTGCCTGGAGTCCCCGGGCCACCACTGAAGCTTTCTTT.

The rearrangement uses TRBV20-1 and TRBJ2-3, with D maybe TRBD2 (6 bases). Germline CDR1 is DFQATT and CDR2 is SNEGSKA (reference sequence). CDR3 length: 11 amino acids. With 5 bases removed from V and 6 bases from J, the gap between germline ends came to 9 bases. This CDR3 is CSARLEDTQYF. The CDR3 DNA sequence: TGCAGTGCTCGACTAGAGGATACGCAGTATTTT.

The gene calls are TRBV6-1 and TRBJ1-4; D is undetermined. Trimming shortened V by 3 bases and J by 7 bases, and 6 bases separated the two germline ends. Per the germline V gene, CDR1 is MNHNS and CDR2 is SASEGT. The length of the CDR3 is 12 residues. CDR3 nucleotides: TGTGCCAGCAGTGATTCGGTTGAAAAACTGTTTTTT. This gives the protein CASSDSVEKLFF.

This chain connects TRBV4-1 to TRBJ2-7, with TRBD2 matching 13 bases. CDR3 length: 15 residues. The ends lost 2 bases at V and 5 bases at J; junction bases unmatched: 3. Germline V gene lookup returns CDR1 MGHRA and CDR2 YSYEKL. CDR3: CASSQTGTSGNEQYF. The CDR3 nucleotides read TGCGCCAGCAGCCAAACCGGGACTAGCGGGAACGAGCAGTACTTC.

This rearrangement joins TRBV6-6 to TRBJ2-5; perhaps TRBD1 as D (6 bases). This CDR3 region has 13 residues. From germline, CDR1 is MNHNY and CDR2 SVGAGI (reference sequence). The V end lost 6 bases, the J end lost 3 bases, and 11 bases lay between the germline ends. CDR3 coding DNA: TGTGCCAGCAGGCGACAGGCAAAAGAGACCCAGTACTTC. Protein product: CASRRQAKETQYF.

V gene TRBV28 combines with J gene TRBJ1-2, with 8 positions matching TRBD1. From germline, CDR1 is MDHEN and CDR2 SYDVKM. The CDR3 consists of 13 residues. J lost 6 bases, V lost 4 bases, and 4 bases had no gene match. CDR3 sequence (DNA): TGTGCCAGCAGTTATGGACAGGGTCATGGCTACACCTTC. It encodes CASSYGQGHGYTF.

This sequence joins TRBV11-2 and TRBJ2-1; no firm D call. Trimming took 5 bases from V and 2 from J, leaving 13 bases between them. Germline values: CDR1 SGHAT, CDR2 FQNNGV. The CDR3 sequence is 15 residues long. The chain's CDR3 is CASSPPISPYNEQFF. Here the CDR3 DNA reads TGTGCCAGCAGCCCGCCTATCAGCCCCTACAATGAGCAGTTCTTC.

The chain has TRBV23-1 and TRBJ2-7; D uncertain. TRBV23-1 is flagged as an ORF with uncertain function. This CDR3 region has 15 residues. V lost 4 bases to trimming and J lost 5 bases, with 18 bases between them. The CDR3 DNA reads TGCGCCAGCAGTCCACTGATTAATCCGACCCACGAGCAGTACTTC. Translating it yields CASSPLINPTHEQYF.

CDR3 protein: CASSLDSGRADTQYF. Written as DNA, the CDR3 is TGTGCCAGCAGCTTAGACAGCGGGAGGGCTGATACGCAGTATTTT. The V and J genes are TRBV7-9 and TRBJ2-3; 10 bases are a match to TRBD2. The V segment lost 1 base and the J segment 6 bases; nucleotides outside the gene matches: 4. Germline V gene data show CDR1 as SEHNR and CDR2 as FQNEAQ (reference sequence). The CDR3 extends over 15 amino acids.

This chain uses TRBV29-1 with TRBJ1-1, with D possibly matching TRBD1 (6 bases). V lost 3 bases to trimming and J lost 10 bases, with 9 bases between them. The CDR3 consists of 10 residues. Germline V gene sequence: CDR1 SQVTM, CDR2 ANQGSEA. Written as DNA, the CDR3 is TGCAGCGTTGATTCAGGGGTAGCTTTCTTT. This gives the protein CSVDSGVAFF.

Within the sample, this clone is medium-sized. The chain is built from TRBV11-1 and TRBJ1-2, with 7 nucleotides matching TRBD1. Germline CDR1 and CDR2: SGHAT and FQDESV (reference sequence). The CDR3 sequence is 14 residues long. Unmatched junction bases numbered 4, after V lost 3 bases and J lost 3 bases. The CDR3 protein is CASSLSTGDYGYTF. The CDR3 bases are TGTGCCAGCAGCTTGTCCACAGGGGACTATGGCTACACCTTC.

The chain carries TRBV7-9 and TRBJ1-1; TRBD1 matches at 9 bases. Trimming cost V 5 bases and J 7 bases; bases outside gene matches: 5. This CDR3 contains 13 residues. Germline V CDR1 and CDR2: SEHNR, FQNEAQ (reference sequence). The CDR3 is CASSRTGDGEAFF. In DNA form, the CDR3 reads TGTGCCAGCAGCCGGACAGGGGACGGTGAAGCTTTCTTT. Complete variable domain (other parts from reference TRBV7-9 and TRBJ1-1): DTGVSQNPRHKITKRGQNVTFRCDPISEHNRLYWYRQTLGQGPEFLTYFQNEAQLEKSRLLSDRFSAERPKGSFSTLEIQRTEQGDSAMYLCASSRTGDGEAFFGQGTRLTVV.

The chain has TRBV2 and TRBJ2-3; 7 nucleotides agree with TRBD2. Germline V gene lookup returns CDR1 SNHLY and CDR2 FYNNEI. V dropped 6 bases and J dropped 4; count of bases not matched to a gene: 10. CDR3 length equals 15 residues. CDR3 residues: CASSPPAGVADTQYF. CDR3 nucleotides: TGTGCCAGCAGCCCACCCGCGGGAGTAGCAGATACGCAGTATTTT.

The chain has TRBV28 and TRBJ1-5; 7 bases line up with TRBD1. The CDR3 has 19 amino acids. After removal of 2 bases from V and 4 bases from J, the junction contained 17 bases not matched to a gene. From germline, CDR1 is MDHEN and CDR2 SYDVKM. The CDR3 DNA sequence: TGTGCCAGCAGTTTAAGAAGGGACAGAAAGGCTATAGCAAATCAGCCCCAGCATTTT. Amino acid sequence: CASSLRRDRKAIANQPQHF.